These 4 T cell receptor beta chains share one sample of origin, sequenced in a study of siplizumab effects on memory and regulatory T cells. Assay used: immunoSEQ multiplex PCR; TCRdb lists only in-frame clones, some missing. Of about 100,000 clones listed, around 94% are singletons. Sequencing used non-Treg CD4+ T cells sorted from blood. These receptors originate from a human donor in good health.

The genes are TRBV5-1 and TRBJ2-1; unclear D gene. Trimming cost V 3 bases and J 2 bases, with 15 bases left between them. The CDR3 loop spans 16 amino acids. CDR1 and CDR2 (germline): SGHRS, YFSETQ. In DNA form, the CDR3 reads TGCGCCAGCAGCTCCCCAGGAGTAGGAACCTACAATGAGCAGTTCTTC. This codes for CASSSPGVGTYNEQFF.

The genes are TRBV28 and TRBJ2-3, with D hard to call. V dropped 6 bases and J dropped 3 bases, with 7 bases sitting between them. Germline V gene sequence: CDR1 MDHEN, CDR2 SYDVKM. The CDR3 sequence is 12 residues long. The CDR3 DNA follows: TGTGCCAGCAGCTATCGGACAGATACGCAGTATTTT. Encoded protein: CASSYRTDTQYF.

V and J are TRBV28 and TRBJ2-7, with TRBD2 identical over 10 bases. V lost 10 bases and J lost 9; bases outside the gene matches: 15. Germline V lookup: CDR1 MDHEN, CDR2 SYDVKM. CDR3 length equals 14 residues. CDR3 sequence reads: CATRGLAGDVGQYF. The CDR3 region has the DNA TGTGCCACGAGAGGGCTAGCGGGAGACGTTGGGCAGTACTTC.

The rearrangement links TRBV11-2 to TRBJ1-1; 9 positions agree with TRBD1. Germline CDR1 and CDR2: SGHAT and FQNNGV. V lost 5 bases and J lost 10; bases outside the gene matches: 14. The CDR3 totals 15 residues. The CDR3 reads CASSRIQGAPSGAFF. CDR3 sequence (DNA): TGTGCCAGCAGCCGCATACAGGGGGCGCCGTCTGGAGCTTTCTTT.